This TCR beta chain derives from a study of shared clonotypes between healthy human individuals. Study-wide background: Plates per donor: three CD4 naive, three CD4 memory, two CD8 naive, one CD8 memory.

Repertoires were generated with immunoSEQ multiplex PCR, while TCRdb's copy carries only in-frame clones and drops some. The data contain a few million clones, 90% to 95% of them seen just once; the ten biggest clones take up 0.39%. Investigators divided CD4+ cells into CD45RA+ naive and CD45RA-negative memory subsets. The study's findings and limits: Sampling covered blood only; tissue repertoires likely differ. When compared with the clonotypes that were shared by all four sorted-subset donors, the non-shared clonotypes turned out to have lower generation probabilities.

Turning to this clone: What it binds is not known.

The receptor was derived from a man aged 18-30 years in good health. Some clones in this sample may be carry-over from other donors' samples. Sequencing input: naive CD4+ T cells from PBMCs. Documented subset: CD45RA+ positively selected.

CDR3 nucleotides: TGTGCCAGCAGCTTAAGGGAGGCCTACAATCAGCCCCAGCATTTT. It translates to CASSLREAYNQPQHF. This chain links TRBV7-8 with TRBJ1-5; the D is unclear. CDR3 length: 15 residues. Germline loops: CDR1 SGHVS, CDR2 FQNEAQ. Trimming removed 2 bases from V and 3 bases from J, with 11 bases in between.